Listed here is a single T cell receptor beta chain. A Seattle source enrolled patients during active infection and followed them longitudinally. From germline, CDR1 is DFQATT and CDR2 SNEGSKA (reference sequence). Trimming left V 6 bases short and J 1 base short, with 6 bases between. The CDR3 consists of 11 residues. These data come from a study of blood T cell repertoires in COVID-19. Study-level background: PBMCs, B-cell-depleted T cells, or T cells were the source of the cDNA or gDNA that made up the material.

Original processing methods: Reference gene primers were amplified, and this amplification served to estimate nucleated cell counts. The repertoire was sequenced with immunoSEQ multiplex PCR; TCRdb's copy has only in-frame clones and lacks some. V and J calls and clone size are those listed in that table; D and trimming were worked out from the DNA. The table shows about 130,000 clones, with roughly three quarters occurring only once. The receptor comes from a woman aged 70-85 years with COVID-19, enrolled during active disease. V and J are TRBV20-1 and TRBJ1-1; D call uncertain. The sequencing input was peripheral blood. DNA for the CDR3: TGCAGTGCGAGGCGGAACACTGAAGCTTTCTTT. It translates to CSARRNTEAFF.